This T cell receptor (beta chain) was identified in a study of blood T cell repertoires in COVID-19. Study-level background: Samples representing acute and convalescent COVID-19 were sourced from the United States, Italy and Spain. PBMCs, B-cell-depleted T cells, or T cells provided the cDNA or gDNA that made up the material.

This clone occurred a few times. Authors' data handling: Nucleated cell number was recorded as an estimate derived from reference gene primer amplification. Assay: immunoSEQ multiplex PCR; the TCRdb copy retains only in-frame clones and omits some. Clone size and V and J calls were adopted from that table, with D and trimming inferred from the DNA. The sample lists 200,000 to 250,000 clones; roughly four fifths were seen once. Trimming shortened V by 2 bases and J by 1 base, and 14 bases separated the two germline ends. This CDR3 comprises 16 residues. Per germline, CDR1 SGHAT and CDR2 FQNNGV. Sequencing was carried out using peripheral blood. The chain has TRBV11-2 and TRBJ1-2, with D possibly TRBD1 on 6 matching bases. This sequence originates from a woman in her 70s with acute or convalescent COVID-19. This chain's CDR3 is CASSLLQGLDNYGYTF. CDR3 DNA sequence: TGTGCCAGCAGCTTATTACAGGGACTAGATAACTATGGCTACACCTTC. Full variable domain (outside the CDR3, taken from reference TRBV11-2 and TRBJ1-2): EAGVAQSPRYKIIEKRQSVAFWCNPISGHATLYWYQQILGQGPKLLIQFQNNGVVDDSQLPKDRFSAERLKGVDSTLKIQPAKLEDSAVYLCASSLLQGLDNYGYTFGSGTRLTVV.